This T cell receptor beta chain was found in a study of fetal regulatory T cell absence and autoimmunity. Whole-study context: Exocrine pancreas autoimmunity occurred in IPEX patients lacking clinical diabetes.

Concerning this clone: Its antigen is as yet unknown.

Findings of the study overall: Broadly similar TRB gene family usage was seen in pancreas and cord blood. The oligoclonal enrichment was interpreted as supporting antigen-driven pancreatic autoimmunity before birth in IPEX syndrome.

Measured with immunoSEQ multiplex PCR; TCRdb has only the in-frame clones, and not every one. This sample has about 95,000 clones, with roughly 78% found just once. V was pared by 5 bases and J by 7 bases, with 14 bases of the junction left unmatched. The CDR3 totals 17 residues. Germline CDR1 is MGHRA and CDR2 is YSYEKL. The V and J genes are TRBV4-1 and TRBJ2-1, with TRBD1 matching over 10 bases. The sequenced material came from pancreas tissue. The source is a male donor with IPEX syndrome. The DNA for the CDR3 is TGCGCCAGCAGCTTCGATCCGAGGACAGGGGGTGTAAATGAGCAGTTCTTC. Translated: CASSFDPRTGGVNEQFF.